This TCR beta chain stems from a study of T cell responses to AZD1222 COVID-19 vaccine (TCRdb year 2021). Study-wide context: Because spike-specific TCR depth and breadth did not differ between the two schedules, AZD1222 recipients who got a second dose at roughly 4 weeks were pooled with those who got a second dose at roughly 12 weeks. A total of under 250 trial participants underwent TCR sequencing, of whom approximately 200 had received two doses of AZD1222 and about 25 had received two doses of the MenACWY control vaccine. Trial participants were enrolled by age into 18-55, 56-69 and 70-plus year subgroups, with roughly 160, 29 and 62 TCR-sequenced participants respectively.

The intended sense of this specimen's time point label: baseline before first vaccination. Vaccinee samples came from UK trials COV001 and COV002, including a single-blind randomized controlled phase 2/3 trial of AZD1222 (ChAdOx1 nCoV-19) in healthy adults. For TCRbeta chain sequencing, PBMC samples were collected from trial participants at day 0 and at day 28 after the second dose. Broad study findings and their caveats: After two AZD1222 doses, spike-specific TCR breadth and depth were significantly higher than at day 0 and than in MenACWY recipients. CD4 TCRs associated with the vaccine covered the entire spike protein, and the dominant responses were in regions 160-218 and 743-854. No day 14 peak-response samples were available, so repertoires were characterized only after the peak T cell response. Epitopes outside the regions mutated in the B.1.351 and B.1.1.7 variants were reportedly recognized by nearly half of the unique spike-specific TCRs. Participants were mostly white British, with more females than males. The authors suggested clonal diversity may have been underestimated. The 56-69-year group was small, and its depth increase did not reach significance, likely because of low power. Conclusions about previously exposed vaccinees are limited because only six or seven AZD1222 recipients were SARS-CoV-2 seropositive at baseline.

Trimming at the junction amounts to 2 bases on V and 2 bases on J, and the germline ends lie 8 bases apart. The CDR3 numbers 14 residues from cysteine through phenylalanine. The retained sequence is limited to the CDR3, 42 bases, with the frame set at the first base. The germline V gene provides CDR1 KGHDR and CDR2 SFDVKD. Notes on this clone: The antigen it binds to is not known. No per-base quality is available; no much larger clone lies one base away.

The CDR3 regions of human TCRbeta chains were analyzed by immunosequencing. On the study's bioinformatics: TCRs in the repertoires were matched against a reference library of SARS-CoV-2-specific TCRs that had been generated with the MIRA antigen-specificity platform. Breadth was defined as the fraction of unique TCRs that were SARS-CoV-2-associated. Depth was defined as the fraction of total T cells that were SARS-CoV-2-associated. Each spike-specific TCR was assigned to its reactive spike region and to a CD4 or CD8 class using the MIRA data. Log10-transformed breadth and depth values were compared by one-way ANOVA with Sidak's multiple comparisons tests. Here the immuneACCESS table is served through TCRdb, limited to in-frame sequences with V and J called. Missing clones are a known gap in these copies; in checked studies unresolved V genes cover under half, and the rest lacks a known reason. D and trimming come from the DNA, and the V and J calls and clone size come from that table. The sample yields more than 95,000 clones; over 70% were counted once. About 6% of the sample goes to the ten largest clones.

The receptor was isolated from an adult in good health. The source material was peripheral blood, sampled on day 0 of AZD1222 vaccination. Recombination connected TRBV24-1 to TRBJ1-2; tentative D gene TRBD1, with 6 bases matching. The nucleotide sequence reads TGTGCCACCAGTGATTCGCAGGGGAACTATGGCTACACCTTC. Its protein is CATSDSQGNYGYTF.